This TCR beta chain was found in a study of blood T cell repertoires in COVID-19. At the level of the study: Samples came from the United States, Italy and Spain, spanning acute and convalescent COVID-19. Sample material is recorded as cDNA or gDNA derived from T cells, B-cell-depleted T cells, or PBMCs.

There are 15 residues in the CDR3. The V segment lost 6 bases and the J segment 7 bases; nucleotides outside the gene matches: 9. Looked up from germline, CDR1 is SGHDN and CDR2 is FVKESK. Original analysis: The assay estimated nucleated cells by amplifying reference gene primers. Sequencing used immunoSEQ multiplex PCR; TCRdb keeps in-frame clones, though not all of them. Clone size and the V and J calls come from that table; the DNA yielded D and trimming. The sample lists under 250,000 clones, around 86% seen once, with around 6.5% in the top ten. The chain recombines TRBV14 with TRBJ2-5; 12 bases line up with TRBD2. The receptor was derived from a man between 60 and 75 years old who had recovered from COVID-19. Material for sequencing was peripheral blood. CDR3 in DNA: TGTGCCAGCAGTCACAACCCACTAGCGGGAGGGACCCAGTACTTC. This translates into CASSHNPLAGGTQYF.